Shown below are 19 T cell receptor beta chains from a single sample sequenced in a study of CD8+CD57+ T cells in acquired aplastic anemia. Researchers used genomic DNA as the template to profile TCR beta VDJ and CDR3. TCRdb processed the reads anew with MiXCR; each CDR3 protein has one entry. There are some 150,000 distinct CDR3 sequences in the sample; about two thirds occur only once, and roughly half lies in the top ten. Before being chosen for sequencing, patients had shown CD8+CD57+ cell expansion by flow cytometry. Sequencing input: sorted CD4+, CD8+, or CD8+CD57+ T cells (not recorded which) from PBMCs. The receptors stem from a human donor with aplastic anemia.

The CDR3 DNA reads TGTGCCAGCATCAAATTCGGGACGTCTCACCGCACAGATACGCAGTATTTT. Translating gives CASIKFGTSHRTDTQYF. The rearrangement joins TRBV7-8 to TRBJ2-3, with D perhaps matching TRBD1 or TRBD2 (5 bases each). The germline CDR1 and CDR2 sequences are SGHVS and FQNEAQ. Trimming stripped 7 bases from V and 1 base from J, with 21 bases between. This CDR3 is 17 amino acids long.

The chain is built from TRBV29-1 and TRBJ2-3; D might be TRBD1 or TRBD2, each matching 6 bases. The germline V gene encodes CDR1 SQVTM and CDR2 ANQGSEA. The CDR3 loop spans 11 amino acids. Trimming took off 7 bases at V and 6 bases at J, with 11 bases between the two ends. CDR3 DNA: TGCAGCGGGGGGGCGTCGGATACGCAGTATTTT. As protein: CSGGASDTQYF.

The chain recombines TRBV7-9 with TRBJ2-7, with 7 bases identical to TRBD2. Germline CDR1 reads SEHNR; CDR2 reads FQNEAQ (reference sequence). This CDR3 contains 13 residues. V shed 6 bases, J shed 5 bases, and the junction held 7 bases outside the gene matches. The CDR3 reads CASRWEGRNEQYF. CDR3 DNA: TGTGCCAGCAGGTGGGAGGGGAGAAACGAGCAGTACTTC.

V is TRBV12-3 or TRBV12-4 and J is TRBJ1-4; possible D gene TRBD1, 6 bases. The ends were cut back, 4 bases at V and 3 bases at J, with 12 bases in the middle. The CDR3 runs to 15 residues. The CDR3 nucleotides read TGTGCCAGCAGTTCCCACAGGGAAGCTAATGAAAAACTGTTTTTT. This translates into CASSSHREANEKLFF.

V usage is TRBV5-5 and J usage is TRBJ1-1; D is perhaps TRBD1 (5 bases). This CDR3 is 14 amino acids long. V lost 0 bases to trimming and J lost 10 bases, with 16 bases between them. Germline V gives CDR1 SGHKS, CDR2 YYEKEE (reference sequence). The DNA of the CDR3 is TGTGCCAGCAGCTTGGTGGGGGAAACAAGGGGAGCTTTCTTT. Translating gives CASSLVGETRGAFF.

This sequence joins TRBV20-1 and TRBJ2-3; TRBD1 matches 8 bases. CDR1 and CDR2 from the germline V gene are DFQATT and SNEGSKA (reference sequence). Unmatched junction bases numbered 7, after V lost 3 bases and J lost 5 bases. This CDR3 is 14 amino acids long. Here the CDR3 DNA reads TGCAGTGCTAGTATCAGGGGGCGCGTAGATACGCAGTATTTT. Translated: CSASIRGRVDTQYF.

This clonotype was picked up one time. This chain joins TRBV10-3 and TRBJ1-1, with D perhaps matching TRBD1 (6 bases). The CDR3 is 15 amino acids. Germline V gene data show CDR1 as ENHRY and CDR2 as SYGVKD. With 3 bases removed from V and 2 bases from J, the gap between germline ends came to 13 bases. The CDR3 coding sequence is TGTGCCATCAGTGACAGACAGGTACGAAACACTGAAGCTTTCTTT. It yields the protein CAISDRQVRNTEAFF.

This clonotype has ten or more counts. V gene TRBV20-1 combines with J gene TRBJ1-1; no definite D call. The CDR3 has 12 amino acids. CDR1 is DFQATT, CDR2 SNEGSKA, per germline (reference sequence). Trimming left V 3 bases short and J 3 bases short, with 8 bases between. The CDR3 region is CSASERDTEAFF. CDR3 DNA: TGCAGTGCTAGTGAGCGGGACACTGAAGCTTTCTTT.

The chain recombines TRBV7-9 with TRBJ2-5, with D maybe TRBD2 (6 bases). The germline CDR1 and CDR2 sequences are SEHNR and FQNEAQ (reference sequence). The CDR3 length is 15 residues. The germline V and J ends were trimmed by 5 bases and 2 bases, with 15 bases remaining between them. The CDR3 is CASSPRDGGQETQYF. The CDR3 DNA is TGTGCCAGCAGCCCGCGGGACGGGGGACAAGAGACCCAGTACTTC.

This clonotype was counted a few times. The rearrangement uses TRBV10-3 and TRBJ1-5; D not certain. Germline V gene data show CDR1 as ENHRY and CDR2 as SYGVKD. The CDR3 consists of 13 residues. The V and J ends lost 3 bases and 4 bases respectively, with 7 bases between them. The CDR3 sequence is CAISEGRNQPQHF. CDR3 DNA: TGTGCCATCAGTGAAGGCAGAAATCAGCCCCAGCATTTT.

The chain is built from TRBV20-1 and TRBJ1-5, with D uncertain. Germline CDR1 and CDR2: DFQATT and SNEGSKA (reference sequence). This CDR3 is 14 amino acids long. V dropped 2 bases and J dropped 3 bases, with 11 bases sitting between them. CDR3 DNA: TGCAGTGCTAGACCCCGGGTCTTCAATCAGCCCCAGCATTTT. Translation: CSARPRVFNQPQHF.

The chain joins TRBV10-3 to TRBJ2-7, with 8 bases lining up with TRBD2. The J segment lost 4 bases and the V segment lost 5 bases, leaving 7 bases of the junction unmatched. This CDR3 contains 14 residues. The germline gives CDR1 ENHRY, CDR2 SYGVKD. For the CDR3, the DNA is TGTGCCATCAGTTTCTCTACGGGGGGGTACGAGCAGTACTTC. Protein sequence: CAISFSTGGYEQYF.

The V and J genes are TRBV5-1 and TRBJ1-4, with D unclear. The CDR3 covers 14 residues. CDR1 and CDR2 (germline): SGHRS, YFSETQ. Trimming pared 1 base from V and 4 bases from J, leaving 8 bases between. In DNA, the CDR3 is TGCGCCAGCAGCTTGCCCGAACGTAATGAAAAACTGTTTTTT. Translated, it gives CASSLPERNEKLFF.

This clonotype was seen a handful of times. The V gene is TRBV5-1, the J gene TRBJ2-3; D unclear. Looked up from germline, CDR1 is SGHRS and CDR2 is YFSETQ. Between the trimmed V and J ends, which lost 0 bases and 5 bases, there was a span of 1 base. The CDR3 is 11 residues long. CDR3 nucleotides: TGCGCCAGCAGCTTGGAAGATACGCAGTATTTT. Its translation: CASSLEDTQYF.

Here the CDR3 reads CSARRLVETQYF. The CDR3 DNA follows: TGCAGTGCTAGACGACTAGTCGAGACCCAGTACTTC. The J gene is TRBJ2-5, the V gene TRBV20-1; D possibly corresponds to TRBD2 (6 bases). In germline, CDR1 is DFQATT, CDR2 SNEGSKA (reference sequence). V shed 2 bases and J shed 5 bases, with 9 bases lying between them. There are 12 residues in the CDR3.

The chain uses TRBV10-1 and TRBJ2-5, with D possibly matching TRBD2 (5 bases). CDR1 WNHNN and CDR2 SYGVQD come from the germline V gene (reference sequence). The CDR3 loop spans 13 amino acids. The V gene lost 5 bases and the J gene lost 3 bases, with 10 bases spanning the gap. The CDR3 sequence is CASSLAIEETQYF. The CDR3 bases are TGCGCCAGCAGTTTAGCGATAGAAGAGACCCAGTACTTC.

The chain couples TRBV7-9 to TRBJ2-2; D remains ambiguous. Trimming left V 1 base short and J 3 bases short, with 3 bases between. The CDR3 runs 13 residues. Germline V gene sequence: CDR1 SEHNR, CDR2 FQNEAQ (reference sequence). DNA for the CDR3: TGTGCCAGCAGCTTAGACTACACCGGGGAGCTGTTTTTT. It is translated as CASSLDYTGELFF. Looking up the rest from reference TRBV7-9 and TRBJ2-2 gives the full variable domain: DTGVSQNPRHKITKRGQNVTFRCDPISEHNRLYWYRQTLGQGPEFLTYFQNEAQLEKSRLLSDRFSAERPKGSFSTLEIQRTEQGDSAMYLCASSLDYTGELFFGEGSRLTVL.

The CDR3 DNA sequence: TGTGCCAGTAGTATAGGAGGCTATACGCAGTATTTT. As protein: CASSIGGYTQYF. The gene calls are TRBV19 and TRBJ2-3; no clear D gene. V was cut by 1 base and J by 7 bases, with 6 bases left in between. The CDR3 is made up of 12 amino acids. Germline CDR1 reads LNHDA; CDR2 reads SQIVND (reference sequence).

The chain links TRBV2 to TRBJ2-5; no clear D. CDR1 is SNHLY, CDR2 FYNNEI, per germline. V was clipped by 2 bases and J by 1 base, with 11 bases between them. CDR3 length: 15 amino acids. This CDR3 reads CASSEYLGSQETQYF. CDR3 sequence (DNA): TGTGCCAGCAGTGAATATCTGGGGTCCCAAGAGACCCAGTACTTC.